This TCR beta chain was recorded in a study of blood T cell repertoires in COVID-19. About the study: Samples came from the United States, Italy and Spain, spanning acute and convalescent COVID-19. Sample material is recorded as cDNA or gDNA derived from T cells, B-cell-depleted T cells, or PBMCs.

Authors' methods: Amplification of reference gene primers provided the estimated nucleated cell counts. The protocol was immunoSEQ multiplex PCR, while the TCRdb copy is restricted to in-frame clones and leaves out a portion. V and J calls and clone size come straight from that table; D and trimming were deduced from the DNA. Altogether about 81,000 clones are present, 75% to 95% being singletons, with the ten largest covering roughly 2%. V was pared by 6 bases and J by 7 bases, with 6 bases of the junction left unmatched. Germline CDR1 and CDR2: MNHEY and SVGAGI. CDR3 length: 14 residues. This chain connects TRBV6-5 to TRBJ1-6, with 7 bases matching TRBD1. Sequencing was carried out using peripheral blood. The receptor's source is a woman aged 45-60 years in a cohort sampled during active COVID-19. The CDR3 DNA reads TGTGCCAGCAGCCGACAGGGTGACAATTCACCCCTCCACTTT. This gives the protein CASSRQGDNSPLHF.